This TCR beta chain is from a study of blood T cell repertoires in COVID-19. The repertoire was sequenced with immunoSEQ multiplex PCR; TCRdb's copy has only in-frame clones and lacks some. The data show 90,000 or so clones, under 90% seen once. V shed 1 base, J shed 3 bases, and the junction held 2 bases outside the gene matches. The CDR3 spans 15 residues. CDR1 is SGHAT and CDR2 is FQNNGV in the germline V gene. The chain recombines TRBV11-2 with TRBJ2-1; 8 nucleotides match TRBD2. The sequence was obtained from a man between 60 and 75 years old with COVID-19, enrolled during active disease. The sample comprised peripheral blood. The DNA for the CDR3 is TGTGCCAGCAGCTTAGCGGGAGGGCTCTACAATGAGCAGTTCTTC. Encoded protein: CASSLAGGLYNEQFF.